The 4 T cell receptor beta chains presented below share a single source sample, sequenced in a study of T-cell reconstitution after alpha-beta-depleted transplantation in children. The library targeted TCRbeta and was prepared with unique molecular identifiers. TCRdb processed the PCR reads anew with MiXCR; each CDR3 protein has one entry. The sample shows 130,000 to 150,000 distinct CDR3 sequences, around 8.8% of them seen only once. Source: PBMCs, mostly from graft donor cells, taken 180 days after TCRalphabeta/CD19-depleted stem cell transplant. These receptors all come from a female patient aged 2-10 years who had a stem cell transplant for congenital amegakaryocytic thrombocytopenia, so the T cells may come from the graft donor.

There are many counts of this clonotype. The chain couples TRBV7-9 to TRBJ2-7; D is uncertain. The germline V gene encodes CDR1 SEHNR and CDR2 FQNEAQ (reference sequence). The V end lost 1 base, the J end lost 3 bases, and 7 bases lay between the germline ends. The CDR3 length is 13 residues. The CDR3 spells CASSLDGGYEQYF. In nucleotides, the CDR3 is TGTGCCAGCAGCTTAGATGGTGGCTACGAGCAGTACTTC.

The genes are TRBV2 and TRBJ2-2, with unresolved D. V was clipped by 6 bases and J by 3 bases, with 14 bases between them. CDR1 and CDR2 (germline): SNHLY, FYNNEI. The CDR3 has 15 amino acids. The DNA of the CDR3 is TGTGCCAGCAGCGAGGAAAGCTCATACACCGGGGAGCTGTTTTTT. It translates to CASSEESSYTGELFF.

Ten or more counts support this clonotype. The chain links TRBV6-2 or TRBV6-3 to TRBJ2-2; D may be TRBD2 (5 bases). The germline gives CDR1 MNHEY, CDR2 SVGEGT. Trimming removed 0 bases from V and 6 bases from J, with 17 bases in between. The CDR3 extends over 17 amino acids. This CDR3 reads CASSYSTPNSGSGELFF. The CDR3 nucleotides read TGTGCCAGCAGTTACTCTACCCCCAACTCGGGGTCCGGGGAGCTGTTTTTT.

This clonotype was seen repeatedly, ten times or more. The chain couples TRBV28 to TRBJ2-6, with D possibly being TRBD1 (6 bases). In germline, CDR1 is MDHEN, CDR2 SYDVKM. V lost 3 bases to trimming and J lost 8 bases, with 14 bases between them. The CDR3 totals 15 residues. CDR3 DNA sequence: TGTGCCAGCAGTTTCGAATACAGGGACCCCAACGTCCTGACTTTC. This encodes CASSFEYRDPNVLTF.